Presented here are 20 T cell receptor beta chains from one specimen sequenced in a study of T cells after yellow fever vaccination. TCRdb ran MiXCR on the 5' RACE reads and lists one entry per CDR3 protein. The sample contains approximately 240,000 distinct CDR3 sequences, 3.6% of which appear only once. The sample was PBMCs, taken 15 days after the yellow fever booster vaccination. The source of these receptors is a man aged 18 to 35 who received the YFV17D yellow fever vaccine.

This clonotype was seen repeatedly, ten times or more. This chain links TRBV4-1 with TRBJ2-4, with TRBD1 matching over 9 bases. From germline, CDR1 is MGHRA and CDR2 YSYEKL. The CDR3 spans 17 residues. V was pared by 4 bases and J by 2 bases, with 9 bases of the junction left unmatched. CDR3 coding DNA: TGCGCCAGCAGCCGCGGACAGGGGTTCGCAACCAAAAACATTCAGTACTTC. It yields the protein CASSRGQGFATKNIQYF.

Many counts were recorded for this clonotype. V and J are TRBV7-9 and TRBJ2-1, with a tentative D call TRBD1 (6 bases). The CDR3 is 16 residues long. Looked up from germline, CDR1 is SEHNR and CDR2 is FQNEAQ (reference sequence). The germline V and J ends were trimmed by 5 bases and 6 bases, with 20 bases remaining between them. The CDR3 is CASSIDRAPGANEQFF. The CDR3 DNA sequence: TGTGCCAGCAGCATTGACCGGGCTCCAGGGGCCAATGAGCAGTTCTTC. Full variable domain (remainder filled in from reference TRBV7-9 and TRBJ2-1): DTGVSQNPRHKITKRGQNVTFRCDPISEHNRLYWYRQTLGQGPEFLTYFQNEAQLEKSRLLSDRFSAERPKGSFSTLEIQRTEQGDSAMYLCASSIDRAPGANEQFFGPGTRLTVL.

The J gene is TRBJ1-1, the V gene TRBV14; no definite D call. From germline, CDR1 is SGHDN and CDR2 FVKESK. The V and J ends lost 0 bases and 6 bases respectively, with 5 bases between them. This CDR3 contains 12 residues. CDR3 coding DNA: TGTGCCAGCAGCCAAGAAGCACCTGAAGCTTTCTTT. It is translated as CASSQEAPEAFF.

This clonotype was seen repeatedly, ten times or more. The gene calls are TRBV7-9 and TRBJ1-2, with D possibly being TRBD1 (6 bases). V was pared by 3 bases and J by 2 bases, with 10 bases between. The CDR3 has 14 residues. CDR1 and CDR2 from the germline V gene are SEHNR and FQNEAQ (reference sequence). The CDR3 loop is CASSLDSLNYGYTF. The CDR3 region has the DNA TGTGCCAGCAGCTTGGACAGCCTAAACTATGGCTACACCTTC. Filled out from reference TRBV7-9 and TRBJ1-2, the complete variable domain reads DTGVSQNPRHKITKRGQNVTFRCDPISEHNRLYWYRQTLGQGPEFLTYFQNEAQLEKSRLLSDRFSAERPKGSFSTLEIQRTEQGDSAMYLCASSLDSLNYGYTFGSGTRLTVV.

This clonotype appeared many times. The chain has TRBV12-3 or TRBV12-4 and TRBJ1-2, with 7 bases that match TRBD1. The CDR3 contains 13 residues. With V trimmed by 7 bases and J by 4 bases, 6 bases remained unmatched. DNA of the CDR3: TGTGCCAGCACCCCGACAGGGAGCTATGGCTACACCTTC. Translating gives CASTPTGSYGYTF.

This clonotype was found many times. The rearrangement uses TRBV28 and TRBJ1-3; the match to TRBD1 covers 7 bases. V lost 5 bases, J lost 1 base, and 11 bases stayed unmatched. The CDR3 has 17 amino acids. Germline V CDR1 and CDR2: MDHEN, SYDVKM. The CDR3 DNA reads as TGTGCCAGCAGTCCACCCAACAGGGGTTTTTCTGGAAACACCATATATTTT. Translating it yields CASSPPNRGFSGNTIYF. Variable domain in full (rest from reference TRBV28 and TRBJ1-3): DVKVTQSSRYLVKRTGEKVFLECVQDMDHENMFWYRQDPGLGLRLIYFSYDVKMKEKGDIPEGYSVSREKKERFSLILESASTNQTSMYLCASSPPNRGFSGNTIYFGEGSWLTVV.

This clonotype was observed a handful of times. This sequence joins TRBV4-1 and TRBJ1-6; D gene unclear. The ends were cut back, 4 bases at V and 7 bases at J, with 11 bases in the middle. The CDR3 runs 14 residues. Germline loops: CDR1 MGHRA, CDR2 YSYEKL. CDR3 nucleotide sequence: TGCGCCAGCAGCCCATGGACGGAGAATTCACCCCTCCACTTT. Its protein is CASSPWTENSPLHF.

This clonotype was seen many times. This chain joins TRBV24-1 and TRBJ2-7, with 9 nucleotides matching TRBD1. The germline gives CDR1 KGHDR, CDR2 SFDVKD. The ends lost 3 bases at V and 4 bases at J; junction bases unmatched: 12. This CDR3 spans 17 amino acids. Here the CDR3 DNA reads TGTGCCACCAGTGATCTGACTGAACAGGGGGCTAGGTACGAGCAGTACTTC. It specifies CATSDLTEQGARYEQYF.

This clonotype was counted ten times or more. The CDR3 here is CASSPTGARGTEAFF. The CDR3 region has the DNA TGCGCCAGCAGCCCGACAGGGGCACGGGGCACTGAAGCTTTCTTT. The genes are TRBV5-1 and TRBJ1-1, with 8 bases that match TRBD1. The CDR3 sequence is 15 residues long. CDR1 and CDR2 from the germline V gene are SGHRS and YFSETQ. After removal of 4 bases from V and 4 bases from J, the junction contained 9 bases not matched to a gene.

This clonotype was counted ten times or more. The V call is TRBV7-3, the J call TRBJ2-2; tentative D call: TRBD1 (5 bases). V lost 3 bases to trimming and J lost 4 bases, with 12 bases between them. The length of the CDR3 is 15 residues. Germline CDR1 is SGHTA and CDR2 is FQGTGA. In DNA, the CDR3 is TGTGCCAGCAGCTTCTCCGCCAGGGCCACCGGGGAGCTGTTTTTT. Translating it yields CASSFSARATGELFF. Supplemented by reference TRBV7-3 and TRBJ2-2, the full variable domain reads GAGVSQTPSNKVTEKGKYVELRCDPISGHTALYWYRQSLGQGPEFLIYFQGTGAADDSGLPNDRFFAVRPEGSVSTLKIQRTERGDSAVYLCASSFSARATGELFFGEGSRLTVL.

This clonotype has at least ten counts. V is TRBV7-9 and J is TRBJ2-7; 7 nucleotides align to TRBD1. The CDR3 covers 16 residues. Trimming removed 4 bases from V and 4 bases from J; junction bases left unmatched: 13. Per germline, CDR1 SEHNR and CDR2 FQNEAQ (reference sequence). The CDR3 spells CASSYYRLDRLYEQYF. In DNA, the CDR3 is TGTGCCAGCAGCTATTACCGGCTGGACAGGCTTTACGAGCAGTACTTC.

In this sample, this clonotype turned up many times. The CDR3 nucleotides read TGTGCCAGCAGCTTAGCGGGTGACACTGAAGCTTTCTTT. It translates to CASSLAGDTEAFF. The V and J genes are TRBV7-6 and TRBJ1-1, with D unclear. V was trimmed by 0 bases and J by 3 bases, leaving 5 bases between them. This CDR3 region has 13 residues. Germline lookup yields CDR1 SGHVS and CDR2 FNYEAQ.

Many counts were recorded for this clonotype. The gene calls are TRBV28 and TRBJ2-5; 7 bases fit TRBD1. From germline, CDR1 is MDHEN and CDR2 SYDVKM. V lost 5 bases and J lost 2; bases outside the gene matches: 8. The CDR3 has 15 residues. CDR3: CASSLQTGWQETQYF. CDR3 sequence (DNA): TGTGCCAGCAGTCTCCAGACAGGGTGGCAAGAGACCCAGTACTTC. Combining the CDR3 with reference TRBV28 and TRBJ2-5 gives the whole variable domain DVKVTQSSRYLVKRTGEKVFLECVQDMDHENMFWYRQDPGLGLRLIYFSYDVKMKEKGDIPEGYSVSREKKERFSLILESASTNQTSMYLCASSLQTGWQETQYFGPGTRLLVL.

This clonotype was counted many times. CDR3 sequence reads: CASSLAQYQETQYF. CDR3 sequence (DNA): TGCGCCAGCAGCTTGGCCCAGTACCAAGAGACCCAGTACTTC. This chain joins TRBV5-1 and TRBJ2-5; D gene uncertain. V dropped 0 bases and J dropped 0 bases, with 6 bases sitting between them. The CDR3 runs 14 residues. Germline V gene sequence: CDR1 SGHRS, CDR2 YFSETQ.

This clonotype showed up many times. The V and J genes are TRBV5-1 and TRBJ2-3, with D unclear. The germline CDR1 and CDR2 sequences are SGHRS and YFSETQ. The CDR3 is 17 amino acids. Trimming took 1 base from V and 2 from J, leaving 17 bases between them. The CDR3 bases are TGCGCCAGCAGCTTGAAACCGGATGAGACCCCCACAGATACGCAGTATTTT. Its translation is CASSLKPDETPTDTQYF. Complete variable domain (other parts from reference TRBV5-1 and TRBJ2-3): KAGVTQTPRYLIKTRGQQVTLSCSPISGHRSVSWYQQTPGQGLQFLFEYFSETQRNKGNFPGRFSGRQFSNSRSEMNVSTLELGDSALYLCASSLKPDETPTDTQYFGPGTRLTVL.

This clonotype was recorded at least ten times. The chain carries TRBV6-4 and TRBJ2-3, with 10 bases that match TRBD2. Trimming removed 0 bases from V and 4 bases from J; junction bases left unmatched: 1. Germline V gene data show CDR1 as MRHNA and CDR2 as SNTAGT. The CDR3 contains 15 residues. CDR3 amino acids: CASSDSSGGADTQYF. CDR3 nucleotide sequence: TGTGCCAGCAGTGACTCGAGCGGGGGGGCAGATACGCAGTATTTT.

This clonotype occurred many times. This chain joins TRBV6-5 and TRBJ1-1, with 9 positions matching TRBD1. V shed 6 bases, J shed 5 bases, and the junction held 4 bases outside the gene matches. Germline-derived CDR1 and CDR2 are MNHEY and SVGAGI. The CDR3 is 13 residues long. The CDR3 spells CASRHRGRTEAFF. The DNA for the CDR3 is TGTGCCAGCAGACACAGGGGGCGGACTGAAGCTTTCTTT.

This clonotype was counted between two and nine times. The chain employs TRBV19 and TRBJ1-6; D remains unclear. Germline CDR1 is LNHDA and CDR2 is SQIVND (reference sequence). This CDR3 region has 14 residues. The V end was cut by 3 bases, the J end by 7 bases, with 10 bases between. This CDR3 reads CASSISGPNSPLHF. The CDR3 bases are TGTGCCAGTAGTATCTCAGGACCAAATTCACCCCTCCACTTT. The full variable domain, rest sourced from reference TRBV19 and TRBJ1-6, is DGGITQSPKYLFRKEGQNVTLSCEQNLNHDAMYWYRQDPGQGLRLIYYSQIVNDFQKGDIAEGYSVSREKKESFPLTVTSAQKNPTAFYLCASSISGPNSPLHFGNGTRLTVT.

This clonotype was seen repeatedly, ten times or more. The chain carries TRBV3-1 and TRBJ1-2, with no clear D. Trimming stripped 0 bases from V and 7 bases from J, with 3 bases between. Germline V gene sequence: CDR1 LGHDT, CDR2 YNNKEL (reference sequence). The CDR3 is 11 residues long. In DNA form, the CDR3 reads TGTGCCAGCAGCCAAGAGGGTGGCTACACCTTC. Residues: CASSQEGGYTF. The whole variable domain, remainder taken from reference TRBV3-1 and TRBJ1-2, is DTAVSQTPKYLVTQMGNDKSIKCEQNLGHDTMYWYKQDSKKFLKIMFSYNNKELIINETVPNRFSPKSPDKAHLNLHINSLELGDSAVYFCASSQEGGYTFGSGTRLTVV.

In this sample, this clonotype turned up many times. The chain employs TRBV6-2 or TRBV6-3 and TRBJ1-5; tentative D call: TRBD1 (5 bases). Trimming took 5 bases from V and 1 from J, leaving 24 bases between them. Germline CDR1 reads MNHEY; CDR2 reads SVGEGT. The CDR3 is made up of 19 amino acids. In nucleotides, the CDR3 is TGTGCCAGCAGTACAAACTACCGGGACTCACGGGGGAGCAATCAGCCCCAGCATTTT. It codes for CASSTNYRDSRGSNQPQHF.